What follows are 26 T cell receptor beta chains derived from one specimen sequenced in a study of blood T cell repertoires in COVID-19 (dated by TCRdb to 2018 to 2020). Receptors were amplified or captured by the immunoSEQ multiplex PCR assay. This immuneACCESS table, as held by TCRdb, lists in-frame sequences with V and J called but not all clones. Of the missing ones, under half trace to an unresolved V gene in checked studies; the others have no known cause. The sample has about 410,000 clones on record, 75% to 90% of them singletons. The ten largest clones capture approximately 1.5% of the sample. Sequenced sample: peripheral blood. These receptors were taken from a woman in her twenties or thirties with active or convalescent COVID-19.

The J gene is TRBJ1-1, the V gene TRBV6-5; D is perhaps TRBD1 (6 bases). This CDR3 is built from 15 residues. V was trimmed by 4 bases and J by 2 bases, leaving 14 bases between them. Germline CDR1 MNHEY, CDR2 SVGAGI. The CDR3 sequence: CASSSHRDGNTEAFF. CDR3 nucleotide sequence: TGTGCCAGCAGTTCCCACAGGGATGGAAACACTGAAGCTTTCTTT.

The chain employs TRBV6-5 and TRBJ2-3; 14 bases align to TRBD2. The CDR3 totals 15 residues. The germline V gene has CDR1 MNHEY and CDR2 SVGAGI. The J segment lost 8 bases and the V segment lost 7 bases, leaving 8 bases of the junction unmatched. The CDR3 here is CASTPTSGGAGTQYF. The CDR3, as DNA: TGTGCCAGCACCCCGACTAGCGGGGGGGCCGGTACGCAGTATTTT.

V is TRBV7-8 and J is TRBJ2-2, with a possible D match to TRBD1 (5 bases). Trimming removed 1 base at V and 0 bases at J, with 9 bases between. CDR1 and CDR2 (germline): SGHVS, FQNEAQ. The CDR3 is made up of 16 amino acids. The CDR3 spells CASSLVRQPNTGELFF. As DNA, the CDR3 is TGTGCCAGCAGCTTAGTACGACAGCCGAACACCGGGGAGCTGTTTTTT.

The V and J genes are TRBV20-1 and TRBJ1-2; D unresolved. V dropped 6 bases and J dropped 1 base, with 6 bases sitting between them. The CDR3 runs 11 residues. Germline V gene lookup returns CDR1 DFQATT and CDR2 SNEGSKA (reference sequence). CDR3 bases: TGCAGTGCGTTTCATAACTATGGCTACACCTTC. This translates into CSAFHNYGYTF.

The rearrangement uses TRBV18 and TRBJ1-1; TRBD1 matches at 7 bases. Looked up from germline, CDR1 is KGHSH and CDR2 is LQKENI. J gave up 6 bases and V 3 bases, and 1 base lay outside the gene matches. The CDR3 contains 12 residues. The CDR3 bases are TGTGCCAGCTCACCGGGACAGCCTGAAGCTTTCTTT. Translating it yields CASSPGQPEAFF.

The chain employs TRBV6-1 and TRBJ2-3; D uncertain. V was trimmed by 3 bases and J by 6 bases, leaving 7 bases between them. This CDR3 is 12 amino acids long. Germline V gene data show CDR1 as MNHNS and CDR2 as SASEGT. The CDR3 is CASSELLDTQYF. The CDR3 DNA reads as TGTGCCAGCAGTGAGTTACTTGATACGCAGTATTTT.

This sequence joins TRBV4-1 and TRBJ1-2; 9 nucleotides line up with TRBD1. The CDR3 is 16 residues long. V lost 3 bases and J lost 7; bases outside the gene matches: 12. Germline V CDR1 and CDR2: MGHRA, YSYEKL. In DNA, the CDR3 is TGCGCCAGCAGCCAGATACAGGGGGCTTTTCCGAGTGGCTACACCTTC. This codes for CASSQIQGAFPSGYTF.

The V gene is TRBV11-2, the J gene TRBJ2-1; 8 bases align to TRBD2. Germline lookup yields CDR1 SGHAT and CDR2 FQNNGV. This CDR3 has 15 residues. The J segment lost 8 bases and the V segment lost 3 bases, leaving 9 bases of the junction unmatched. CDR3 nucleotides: TGTGCCAGCAGCTTGTCAGGGCTAGCGGGCGATGAGCAGTTCTTC. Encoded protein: CASSLSGLAGDEQFF. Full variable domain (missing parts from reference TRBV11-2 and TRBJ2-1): EAGVAQSPRYKIIEKRQSVAFWCNPISGHATLYWYQQILGQGPKLLIQFQNNGVVDDSQLPKDRFSAERLKGVDSTLKIQPAKLEDSAVYLCASSLSGLAGDEQFFGPGTRLTVL.

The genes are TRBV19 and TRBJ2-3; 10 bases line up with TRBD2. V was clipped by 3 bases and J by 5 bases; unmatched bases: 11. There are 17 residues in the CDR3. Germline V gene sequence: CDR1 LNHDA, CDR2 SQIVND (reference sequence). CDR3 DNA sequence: TGTGCCAGTAGTATCCTAGGGCTAGCGGGAGATGGAGATACGCAGTATTTT. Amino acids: CASSILGLAGDGDTQYF.

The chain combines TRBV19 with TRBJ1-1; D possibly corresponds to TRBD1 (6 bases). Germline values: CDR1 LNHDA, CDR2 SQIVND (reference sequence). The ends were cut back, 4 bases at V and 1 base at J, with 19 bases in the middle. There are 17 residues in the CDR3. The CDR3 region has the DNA TGTGCCAGTAGTACCGCGCCCGGCGGGGGGCCGAACACTGAAGCTTTCTTT. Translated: CASSTAPGGGPNTEAFF.

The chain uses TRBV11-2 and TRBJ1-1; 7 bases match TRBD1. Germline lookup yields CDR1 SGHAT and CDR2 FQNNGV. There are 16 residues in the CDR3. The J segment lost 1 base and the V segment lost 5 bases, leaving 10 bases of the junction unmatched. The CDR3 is CASSPTRDRENTEAFF. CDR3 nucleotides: TGTGCCAGCAGCCCTACCCGGGACAGAGAGAACACTGAAGCTTTCTTT.

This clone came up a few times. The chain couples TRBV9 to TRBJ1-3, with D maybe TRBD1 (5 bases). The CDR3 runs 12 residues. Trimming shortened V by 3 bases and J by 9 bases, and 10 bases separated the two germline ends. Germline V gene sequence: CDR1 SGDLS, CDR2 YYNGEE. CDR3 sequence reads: CASSGQRSTIYF. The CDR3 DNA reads TGTGCCAGCAGCGGACAGCGAAGCACCATATATTTT.

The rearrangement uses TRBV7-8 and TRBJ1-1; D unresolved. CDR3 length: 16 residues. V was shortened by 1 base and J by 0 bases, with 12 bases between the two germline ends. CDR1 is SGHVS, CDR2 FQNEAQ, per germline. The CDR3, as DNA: TGTGCCAGCAGCTTAGGGCTTGGGCTTATGAACACTGAAGCTTTCTTT. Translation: CASSLGLGLMNTEAFF.

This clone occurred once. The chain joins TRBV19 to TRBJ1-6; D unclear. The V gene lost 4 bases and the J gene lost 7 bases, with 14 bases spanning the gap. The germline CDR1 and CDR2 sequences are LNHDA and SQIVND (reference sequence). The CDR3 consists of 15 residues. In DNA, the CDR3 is TGTGCCAGTAGTACGGGTGAGGGTTGGAATTCACCCCTCCACTTT. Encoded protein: CASSTGEGWNSPLHF. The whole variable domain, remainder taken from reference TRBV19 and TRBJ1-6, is DGGITQSPKYLFRKEGQNVTLSCEQNLNHDAMYWYRQDPGQGLRLIYYSQIVNDFQKGDIAEGYSVSREKKESFPLTVTSAQKNPTAFYLCASSTGEGWNSPLHFGNGTRLTVT.

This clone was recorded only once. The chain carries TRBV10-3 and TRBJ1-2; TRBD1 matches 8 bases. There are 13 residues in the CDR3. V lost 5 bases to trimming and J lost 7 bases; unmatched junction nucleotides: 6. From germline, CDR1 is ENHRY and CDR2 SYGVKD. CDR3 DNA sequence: TGTGCCATCAGTATGGACAGGGAGGGTGGCTACACCTTC. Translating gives CAISMDREGGYTF.

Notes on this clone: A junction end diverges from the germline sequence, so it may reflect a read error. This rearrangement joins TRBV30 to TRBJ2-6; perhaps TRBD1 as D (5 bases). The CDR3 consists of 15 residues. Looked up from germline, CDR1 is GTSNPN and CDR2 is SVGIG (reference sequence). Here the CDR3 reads CAWRRRTSGANVPTF. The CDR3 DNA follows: TGTGCCTGGAGGCGTCGGACCTCTGGGGCCAACGTCCCGACTTTC.

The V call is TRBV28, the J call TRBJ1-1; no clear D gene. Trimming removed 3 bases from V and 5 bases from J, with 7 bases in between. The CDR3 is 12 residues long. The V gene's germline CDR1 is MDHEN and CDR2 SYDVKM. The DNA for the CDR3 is TGTGCCAGCAGTTTCGTCGAGACTGAAGCTTTCTTT. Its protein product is CASSFVETEAFF.

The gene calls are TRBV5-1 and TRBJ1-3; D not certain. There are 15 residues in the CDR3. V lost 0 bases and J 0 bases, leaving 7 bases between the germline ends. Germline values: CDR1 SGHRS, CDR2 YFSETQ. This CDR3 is CASSLGGLSGNTIYF. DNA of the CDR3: TGCGCCAGCAGCTTGGGCGGTCTCTCTGGAAACACCATATATTTT.

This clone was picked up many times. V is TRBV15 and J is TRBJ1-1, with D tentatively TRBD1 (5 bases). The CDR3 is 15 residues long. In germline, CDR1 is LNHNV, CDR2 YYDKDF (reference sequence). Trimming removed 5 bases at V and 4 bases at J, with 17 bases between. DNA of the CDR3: TGTGCCACCAGCGAAGGAAGGGGCGTAGTCACTGAAGCTTTCTTT. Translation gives CATSEGRGVVTEAFF.

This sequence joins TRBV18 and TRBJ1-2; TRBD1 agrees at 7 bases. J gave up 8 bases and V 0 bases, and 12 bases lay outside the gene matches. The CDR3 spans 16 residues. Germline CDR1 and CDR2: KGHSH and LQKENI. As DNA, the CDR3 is TGTGCCAGCTCACCACCAGGGGTGTCAGGGGGTAAAGGCTACACCTTC. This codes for CASSPPGVSGGKGYTF.

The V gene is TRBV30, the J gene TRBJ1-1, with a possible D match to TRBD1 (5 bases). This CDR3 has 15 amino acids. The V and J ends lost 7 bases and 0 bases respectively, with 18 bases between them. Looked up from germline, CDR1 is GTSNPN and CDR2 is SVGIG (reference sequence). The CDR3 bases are TGTGCCTTTACGATAGTCAGGGCTCTGAACACTGAAGCTTTCTTT. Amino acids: CAFTIVRALNTEAFF. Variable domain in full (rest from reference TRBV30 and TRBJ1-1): SQTIHQWPATLVQPVGSPLSLECTVEGTSNPNLYWYRQAAGRGLQLLFYSVGIGQISSEVPQNLSASRPQDRQFILSSKKLLLSDSGFYLCAFTIVRALNTEAFFGQGTRLTVV.

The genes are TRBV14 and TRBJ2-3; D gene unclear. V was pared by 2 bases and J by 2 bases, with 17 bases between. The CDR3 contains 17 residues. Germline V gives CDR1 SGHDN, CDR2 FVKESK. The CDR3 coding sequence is TGTGCCAGCAGCCAATATCAGAGCGTGATTTTCACAGATACGCAGTATTTT. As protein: CASSQYQSVIFTDTQYF.

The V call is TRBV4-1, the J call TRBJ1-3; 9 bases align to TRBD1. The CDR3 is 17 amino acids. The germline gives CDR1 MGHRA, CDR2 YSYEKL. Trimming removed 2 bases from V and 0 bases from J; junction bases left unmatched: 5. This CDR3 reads CASSQPGTGISGNTIYF. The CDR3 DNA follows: TGCGCCAGCAGCCAACCCGGGACAGGGATCTCTGGAAACACCATATATTTT.

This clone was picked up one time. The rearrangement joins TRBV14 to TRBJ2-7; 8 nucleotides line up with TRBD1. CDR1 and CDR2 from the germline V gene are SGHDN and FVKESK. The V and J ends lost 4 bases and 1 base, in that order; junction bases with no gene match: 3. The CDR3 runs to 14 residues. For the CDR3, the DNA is TGTGCCAGCAGCCCAGGGGGCGGATCCTACGAGCAGTACTTC. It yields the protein CASSPGGGSYEQYF.

The CDR3 DNA sequence: TGCAGCGTGACAATCGAGGGGGCTGAAGCTTTCTTT. Amino acids: CSVTIEGAEAFF. The chain couples TRBV29-1 to TRBJ1-1; D perhaps matches TRBD1 (6 bases). This CDR3 comprises 12 residues. The V end was cut by 6 bases, the J end by 6 bases, with 14 bases between. Germline values: CDR1 SQVTM, CDR2 ANQGSEA.

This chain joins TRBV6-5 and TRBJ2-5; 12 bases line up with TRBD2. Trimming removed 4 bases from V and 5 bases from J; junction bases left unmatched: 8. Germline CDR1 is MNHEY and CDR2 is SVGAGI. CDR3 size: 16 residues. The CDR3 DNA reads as TGTGCCAGCAGTTCCCTTCGGACTAGCGGGGATGAGACCCAGTACTTC. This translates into CASSSLRTSGDETQYF.